Below, 29 T cell receptor beta chains from the same sample are listed, as sequenced in a study of blood T cell repertoires in COVID-19. Profiling relied on immunoSEQ multiplex PCR, and the TCRdb table lists in-frame clones only, not all of them. The table records some 88,000 clones, about 88% of them present only once. The sequenced sample consisted of peripheral blood. The source of these receptors is a man in his 60s with acute or convalescent COVID-19.

The V gene is TRBV5-1, the J gene TRBJ1-1, with D perhaps matching TRBD1 (6 bases). Trimming removed 1 base at V and 4 bases at J, with 11 bases between. The CDR3 length is 14 residues. Germline V lookup: CDR1 SGHRS, CDR2 YFSETQ. The CDR3 DNA is TGCGCCAGCAGCTTGCAGGGGCGCCTCACTGAAGCTTTCTTT. Its protein product is CASSLQGRLTEAFF.

The J gene is TRBJ1-2, the V gene TRBV30, with TRBD1 as a possible D gene (5 bases). Germline V CDR1 and CDR2: GTSNPN, SVGIG (reference sequence). Trimming took off 0 bases at V and 5 bases at J, with 13 bases between the two ends. The CDR3 length is 14 residues. Here the CDR3 DNA reads TGTGCCTGGAGTGTATCGGCAGGGAATTATGGCTACACCTTC. This encodes CAWSVSAGNYGYTF.

The chain carries TRBV19 and TRBJ2-1; TRBD2 is a possible D gene (6 bases). Looked up from germline, CDR1 is LNHDA and CDR2 is SQIVND (reference sequence). V gave up 4 bases and J gave up 0 bases, with 13 bases separating them. This CDR3 has 16 amino acids. The CDR3 DNA sequence: TGTGCCAGTAGTAGCCCGCCGGGGGACTCCTACAATGAGCAGTTCTTC. It codes for CASSSPPGDSYNEQFF.

The gene calls are TRBV10-2 and TRBJ2-7, with a possible D match to TRBD1 (6 bases). V was clipped by 6 bases and J by 2 bases, with 11 bases between them. The CDR3 covers 13 residues. Germline-derived CDR1 and CDR2 are WSHSY and SAAADI. CDR3 coding DNA: TGCGCCAGCAGGTGGACAGCCACCTACGAGCAGTACTTC. This sequence encodes CASRWTATYEQYF.

The chain links TRBV9 to TRBJ2-3; TRBD2 matches at 7 bases. With V trimmed by 3 bases and J by 0 bases, 7 bases remained unmatched. Germline-derived CDR1 and CDR2 are SGDLS and YYNGEE. This CDR3 has 16 residues. DNA for the CDR3: TGTGCCAGCAGCGCCCGAGGCGGGAGAAGCACAGATACGCAGTATTTT. Translation: CASSARGGRSTDTQYF.

The chain carries TRBV19 and TRBJ2-3; 7 positions match TRBD2. This CDR3 has 17 amino acids. The J segment lost 1 base and the V segment lost 3 bases, leaving 10 bases of the junction unmatched. Germline V CDR1 and CDR2: LNHDA, SQIVND (reference sequence). The CDR3 here is CASSIRLGGRGTDTQYF. In DNA form, the CDR3 reads TGTGCCAGTAGTATCCGTTTGGGAGGGAGGGGCACAGATACGCAGTATTTT.

The chain carries TRBV5-1 and TRBJ2-1, with D possibly TRBD2 on 6 matching bases. The germline V gene has CDR1 SGHRS and CDR2 YFSETQ. The CDR3 covers 16 residues. V lost 0 bases and J lost 2, with 12 bases in between. The CDR3 spells CASSLAGRGTYNEQFF. CDR3 sequence (DNA): TGCGCCAGCAGCTTGGCCGGTCGGGGGACCTACAATGAGCAGTTCTTC.

The rearrangement links TRBV9 to TRBJ1-4; possible D gene TRBD1, 5 bases. Germline CDR1 is SGDLS and CDR2 is YYNGEE. Deletions cut 3 bases from V and 7 bases from J, with 13 bases between. This CDR3 is 14 amino acids long. The CDR3 region has the DNA TGTGCCAGCAGCGCGGGGGTTGGGGGTGAAAAACTGTTTTTT. This translates into CASSAGVGGEKLFF.

This chain connects TRBV9 to TRBJ1-1; D ambiguous. Trimming left V 0 bases short and J 5 bases short, with 11 bases between. The CDR3 sequence is 14 residues long. Looked up from germline, CDR1 is SGDLS and CDR2 is YYNGEE. The CDR3 coding sequence is TGTGCCAGCAGCGTAGACGCGGGAAGGACTGAAGCTTTCTTT. It codes for CASSVDAGRTEAFF. Full variable domain (rest looked up from reference TRBV9 and TRBJ1-1): DSGVTQTPKHLITATGQRVTLRCSPRSGDLSVYWYQQSLDQGLQFLIQYYNGEERAKGNILERFSAQQFPDLHSELNLSSLELGDSALYFCASSVDAGRTEAFFGQGTRLTVV.

The rearrangement links TRBV4-3 to TRBJ1-2, with 8 bases that match TRBD1. The V gene's germline CDR1 is LGHNA and CDR2 YSLEER. V shed 0 bases and J 5 bases; nucleotides not matched to a gene: 5. The CDR3 extends over 15 amino acids. In DNA, the CDR3 is TGCGCCAGCAGCCAAGATACAGGGGGTCCGTATGGCTACACCTTC. This sequence encodes CASSQDTGGPYGYTF.

CDR3 sequence (DNA): TGTGCCAGTAGTACTGGACAGATCTATAGCAATCAGCCCCAGCATTTT. Protein sequence: CASSTGQIYSNQPQHF. The chain has TRBV19 and TRBJ1-5, with D possibly TRBD1 on 6 matching bases. Germline V gene lookup returns CDR1 LNHDA and CDR2 SQIVND (reference sequence). The CDR3 has 16 amino acids. Trimming pared 4 bases from V and 0 bases from J, leaving 13 bases between. The whole variable domain, filled in from reference TRBV19 and TRBJ1-5, reads DGGITQSPKYLFRKEGQNVTLSCEQNLNHDAMYWYRQDPGQGLRLIYYSQIVNDFQKGDIAEGYSVSREKKESFPLTVTSAQKNPTAFYLCASSTGQIYSNQPQHFGDGTRLSIL.

This chain uses TRBV30 with TRBJ1-2, with 8 bases identical to TRBD1. The V segment lost 6 bases and the J segment 4 bases; nucleotides outside the gene matches: 4. CDR3 size: 12 residues. Looked up from germline, CDR1 is GTSNPN and CDR2 is SVGIG (reference sequence). CDR3 region: CACPGTGYGYTF. As DNA, the CDR3 is TGTGCCTGCCCCGGGACAGGCTATGGCTACACCTTC. Full variable domain (missing parts from reference TRBV30 and TRBJ1-2): SQTIHQWPATLVQPVGSPLSLECTVEGTSNPNLYWYRQAAGRGLQLLFYSVGIGQISSEVPQNLSASRPQDRQFILSSKKLLLSDSGFYLCACPGTGYGYTFGSGTRLTVV.

Only one count was recorded for this clone. This rearrangement joins TRBV2 to TRBJ2-5; 9 bases agree with TRBD2. Germline V gene lookup returns CDR1 SNHLY and CDR2 FYNNEI. J lost 2 bases, V lost 6 bases, and 13 bases had no gene match. This CDR3 contains 17 residues. The CDR3 DNA sequence: TGTGCCAGCAGCAAAGCCGTACTAGCGGGTAGGCAAGAGACCCAGTACTTC. It yields the protein CASSKAVLAGRQETQYF. Filled out from reference TRBV2 and TRBJ2-5, the complete variable domain reads EPEVTQTPSHQVTQMGQEVILRCVPISNHLYFYWYRQILGQKVEFLVSFYNNEISEKSEIFDDQFSVERPDGSNFTLKIRSTKLEDSAMYFCASSKAVLAGRQETQYFGPGTRLLVL.

The gene calls are TRBV5-6 and TRBJ1-5; D is unresolved. The V end lost 3 bases, the J end lost 2 bases, and 9 bases lay between the germline ends. This CDR3 is built from 14 residues. Germline V gene lookup returns CDR1 SGHDT and CDR2 YYEEEE. The chain's CDR3 is CASSWGAGNQPQHF. The CDR3 DNA reads as TGTGCCAGCAGCTGGGGAGCGGGCAATCAGCCCCAGCATTTT.

This chain uses TRBV5-4 with TRBJ1-1, with TRBD1 as a possible D gene (6 bases). Trimming pared 4 bases from V and 4 bases from J, leaving 17 bases between. This CDR3 is built from 15 residues. Germline lookup yields CDR1 SGHNT and CDR2 YYREEE (reference sequence). This CDR3 reads CASSPPQGTVTEAFF. The CDR3 DNA reads TGTGCCAGCAGCCCACCTCAGGGGACCGTCACTGAAGCTTTCTTT.

The rearrangement uses TRBV7-9 and TRBJ1-4; weak D call: TRBD1 (6 bases). The CDR3 extends over 15 amino acids. V was shortened by 3 bases and J by 1 base, with 9 bases between the two germline ends. Germline values: CDR1 SEHNR, CDR2 FQNEAQ (reference sequence). The CDR3 here is CASSFQGLTNEKLFF. The CDR3 bases are TGTGCCAGCAGCTTTCAGGGGCTAACTAATGAAAAACTGTTTTTT.

V is TRBV10-3 and J is TRBJ1-6; TRBD1 matches at 10 bases. Germline V gene lookup returns CDR1 ENHRY and CDR2 SYGVKD. The CDR3 runs to 17 residues. The V segment lost 5 bases and the J segment 2 bases; nucleotides outside the gene matches: 6. The CDR3 region is CAISSRQGATYNSPLHF. The CDR3 DNA follows: TGTGCCATCAGTAGTAGACAGGGGGCGACCTATAATTCACCCCTCCACTTT.

J is TRBJ1-6 and V is TRBV5-1; a weak D match, TRBD1 (5 bases). V shed 4 bases and J shed 5 bases, with 10 bases lying between them. The CDR3 totals 14 residues. Germline V lookup: CDR1 SGHRS, CDR2 YFSETQ. The CDR3 DNA reads TGCGCCAGCAGCCCGCCGACAGATAATTCACCCCTCCACTTT. As protein: CASSPPTDNSPLHF.

The chain has TRBV18 and TRBJ1-4; possibly TRBD1 for D (5 bases). Deletions cut 4 bases from V and 3 bases from J, with 6 bases between. Germline V lookup: CDR1 KGHSH, CDR2 LQKENI. This CDR3 has 13 amino acids. The CDR3 loop is CASSQGSNEKLFF. The CDR3 nucleotides are TGTGCCAGCTCACAGGGGTCTAATGAAAAACTGTTTTTT.

The V call is TRBV5-4, the J call TRBJ2-6; D is unresolved. The CDR3 spans 17 residues. The germline V and J ends were trimmed by 1 base and 0 bases, with 11 bases remaining between them. Looked up from germline, CDR1 is SGHNT and CDR2 is YYREEE (reference sequence). CDR3 coding DNA: TGTGCCAGCAGCTTGATGGGCAGAGTCTCTGGGGCCAACGTCCTGACTTTC. This gives the protein CASSLMGRVSGANVLTF. The whole variable domain, filled in from reference TRBV5-4 and TRBJ2-6, reads ETGVTQSPTHLIKTRGQQVTLRCSSQSGHNTVSWYQQALGQGPQFIFQYYREEENGRGNFPPRFSGLQFPNYSSELNVNALELDDSALYLCASSLMGRVSGANVLTFGAGSRLTVL.

The V call is TRBV24-1, the J call TRBJ1-6; D is unresolved. The germline gives CDR1 KGHDR, CDR2 SFDVKD. The CDR3 consists of 16 residues. Trimming pared 1 base from V and 7 bases from J, leaving 13 bases between. CDR3 nucleotide sequence: TGTGCCACCAGTGATTTAGAGTGGGCCCCAAATTCACCCCTCCACTTT. It yields the protein CATSDLEWAPNSPLHF.

The chain carries TRBV3-1 (or the pseudogene TRBV3-2) and TRBJ2-1; TRBD1 aligns across 7 bases. V was pared by 4 bases and J by 6 bases, with 9 bases of the junction left unmatched. Germline loops: CDR1 LGHDT, CDR2 YNNKEL (reference sequence). This CDR3 contains 15 residues. Here the CDR3 reads CASSPAYRGGNEQFF. CDR3 nucleotide sequence: TGTGCCAGCAGCCCAGCTTACAGGGGCGGCAATGAGCAGTTCTTC.

The CDR3 DNA reads as TGTGCCAGCAGTCAGACAGGGGGCCGGACTGAAGCTTTCTTT. Its translation is CASSQTGGRTEAFF. The chain is built from TRBV27 and TRBJ1-1; TRBD1 matches 10 bases. The CDR3 has 14 amino acids. V dropped 5 bases and J dropped 5; count of bases not matched to a gene: 5. Germline CDR1 MNHEY, CDR2 SMNVEV (reference sequence).

The rearrangement joins TRBV30 to TRBJ1-5; D possibly corresponds to TRBD1 (6 bases). Trimming stripped 0 bases from V and 5 bases from J, with 11 bases between. This CDR3 spans 14 amino acids. Germline-derived CDR1 and CDR2 are GTSNPN and SVGIG (reference sequence). CDR3 sequence (DNA): TGTGCCTGGAGTGTAGGGCAGGGGTATCAGCCCCAGCATTTT. This translates into CAWSVGQGYQPQHF.

The V and J genes are TRBV29-1 and TRBJ1-1, with D possibly being TRBD1 (6 bases). Germline CDR1 and CDR2: SQVTM and ANQGSEA. The CDR3 sequence is 13 residues long. V was pared by 2 bases and J by 0 bases, with 7 bases between. CDR3 DNA sequence: TGCAGCGTTGAAAGGGGGATGAACACTGAAGCTTTCTTT. It translates to CSVERGMNTEAFF.

The chain carries TRBV18 and TRBJ1-2, with 9 bases lining up with TRBD1. The ends lost 4 bases at V and 0 bases at J; junction bases unmatched: 6. This CDR3 is built from 16 residues. Germline CDR1 is KGHSH and CDR2 is LQKENI. CDR3 bases: TGTGCCAGCTCACTAGGGACAGGGCGAGCTAACTATGGCTACACCTTC. Protein: CASSLGTGRANYGYTF. The full variable domain, rest sourced from reference TRBV18 and TRBJ1-2, is NAGVMQNPRHLVRRRGQEARLRCSPMKGHSHVYWYRQLPEEGLKFMVYLQKENIIDESGMPKERFSAEFPKEGPSILRIQQVVRGDSAAYFCASSLGTGRANYGYTFGSGTRLTVV.

This chain joins TRBV11-2 and TRBJ2-1, with 8 bases aligning to TRBD2. V was pared by 0 bases and J by 4 bases, with 8 bases of the junction left unmatched. The length of the CDR3 is 17 residues. Per germline, CDR1 SGHAT and CDR2 FQNNGV. The CDR3 loop reads CASSLDYRTSQYNEQFF. DNA of the CDR3: TGTGCCAGCAGCTTAGATTATAGGACTAGCCAATACAATGAGCAGTTCTTC.

The chain recombines TRBV7-3 with TRBJ2-2; D uncertain. This CDR3 contains 16 residues. Germline V gene lookup returns CDR1 SGHTA and CDR2 FQGTGA. V was cut by 5 bases and J by 2 bases, with 15 bases left in between. The CDR3 region is CASSLLPGPNTGELFF. The DNA of the CDR3 is TGTGCCAGCAGCCTACTGCCCGGTCCAAACACCGGGGAGCTGTTTTTT.

This rearrangement joins TRBV6-1 to TRBJ2-1; 7 bases line up with TRBD2. This CDR3 spans 15 amino acids. The V segment lost 2 bases and the J segment 6 bases; nucleotides outside the gene matches: 7. Germline CDR1 and CDR2: MNHNS and SASEGT. The CDR3 nucleotides read TGTGCCAGCAGTGAAATTGACGGGAGGTTCAATGAGCAGTTCTTC. Protein product: CASSEIDGRFNEQFF.